This is a list of T cell receptor beta chains from one sample in a study of cytomegalovirus exposure and HLA in healthy donors. Assay: immunoSEQ multiplex PCR; the TCRdb copy retains only in-frame clones and omits some. The repertoire has 120,000 to 150,000 clones, around three quarters of them found once; the top ten carry approximately 6.2%. The material sequenced was PBMCs. The receptors derive from a man aged 35 to 55 in good health and CMV-seropositive. CDR3s include the opening cysteine and the closing phenylalanine or tryptophan. The D gene is left open where the match is weak. The size entry is marked missing in some rows and otherwise reads once, few, many or a size class.

size	D	V	J	CDR3	DNA
-	-	TRBV27	TRBJ2-7	CASSLAGPRGAYEQYF	TGTGCCAGCAGTTTAGCCGGGCCCAGGGGAGCCTACGAGCAGTACTTC
-	-	TRBV6-1	TRBJ2-7	CASSAVQVSYEQYF	TGTGCCAGCAGCGCTGTGCAGGTCTCCTACGAGCAGTACTTC
-	-	TRBV5-3	TRBJ1-4	CARSLVRGTPTSTNEKLFF	TGTGCCAGAAGCTTGGTTCGGGGTACTCCGACTTCAACTAATGAAAAACTGTTTTTT
-	-	TRBV7-2	TRBJ1-3	CASSPRASSGNTIYF	TGTGCCAGCAGCCCCAGGGCATCCTCTGGAAACACCATATATTTT
-	TRBD1	TRBV15	TRBJ1-2	CATSGTGRFNYGYTF	TGTGCCACCAGCGGGACAGGACGGTTTAACTATGGCTACACCTTC
-	-	TRBV11-2	TRBJ1-1	CATEPAGAGKTEAFF	TGTGCCACCGAGCCAGCGGGGGCTGGTAAGACTGAAGCTTTCTTT
-	TRBD1	TRBV2	TRBJ1-5	CASTRQGVSQPQHF	TGTGCCAGCACCAGACAGGGGGTAAGTCAGCCCCAGCATTTT
-	-	TRBV6-5	TRBJ1-2	CASSFLGRGYTF	TGTGCCAGCAGTTTCCTAGGGAGGGGCTACACCTTC
-	-	TRBV5-1	TRBJ2-2	CASSSSLAGARTGELFF	TGCGCCAGCAGCTCCTCCCTGGCGGGGGCCCGAACCGGGGAGCTGTTTTTT
few	-	TRBV19	TRBJ1-1	CATRLPNTEAFF	TGTGCCACCCGACTGCCGAACACTGAAGCTTTCTTT